This is a list of T cell receptor beta chains from one sample in a study of blood T cell repertoires in COVID-19. Profiling relied on immunoSEQ multiplex PCR, and the TCRdb table lists in-frame clones only, not all of them. This sample has some 140,000 clones, with around three quarters found just once. Sequenced sample: peripheral blood. These receptors came from a human donor in a cohort sampled during active COVID-19. CDR3s include the opening cysteine and the closing phenylalanine or tryptophan. D genes are given only for firm matches. Not every row has a clone size; where given, it reads once, few, many or a size class.

>TRBV28|TRBJ1-3|.|.
TGTGCCAGCAGGACAGGTTCTGGGGGCACCATATATTTT
CASRTGSGGTIYF
>TRBV4-1|TRBJ1-2|many|.
TGCGCCAGCAGCCCTCCTCCACAGGCCTCACGATCTGGATTGTCGGGTGGCTACACCTTC
CASSPPPQASRSGLSGGYTF
>TRBV4-1|TRBJ2-7|.|TRBD2
TGCGCCAGCAGCCAAGATTGGGGGGGGGTAGACGAGCAGTACTTC
CASSQDWGGVDEQYF
>TRBV5-8|TRBJ2-5|.|TRBD2
TGTGCCAGCGGCCCCCGACTAGCGGGGGGCCAAGAGACCCAGTACTTC
CASGPRLAGGQETQYF
>TRBV28|TRBJ2-5|.|.
TGTGCCAGCAGTTCAGGGGCAGAGACCCAGTACTTC
CASSSGAETQYF
>TRBV11-2|TRBJ2-5|.|TRBD2
TGTGCCAGCAGCTTAGTGGGAATCTCTAGCGGGGGGGCTGATGAGACCCAGTACTTC
CASSLVGISSGGADETQYF
>TRBV5-1|TRBJ2-1|few|.
TGCGCCAGCAGCTTGGACGGGGGCAGGGGGTACAATGAGCAGTTCTTC
CASSLDGGRGYNEQFF
>TRBV5-1|TRBJ2-7|once|.
TGCGCCAGCAGCTTGGATTCGGGCTCCTACGAGCAGTACTTC
CASSLDSGSYEQYF
>TRBV4-1|TRBJ1-2|.|.
TGCGCCAGCAGCCATGGTAAGGGGAACTATGGCTACACCTTC
CASSHGKGNYGYTF
>TRBV27|TRBJ2-7|.|TRBD1
TGTGCCAGCAGTTTTAGACAGGGGATGGGCCACGAGCAGTACTTC
CASSFRQGMGHEQYF
>TRBV3-1/TRBV3-2|TRBJ2-2|once|TRBD1
TGTGCCAGCAGCCAAGTCTGGCAGGGGGCTTCCGGGGAGCTGTTTTTT
CASSQVWQGASGELFF
>TRBV10-3|TRBJ1-1|.|TRBD1
TGTGCCATCAGTGAGACCCCCAGGGGGGAAGCTGAAGCTTTCTTT
CAISETPRGEAEAFF
>TRBV5-1|TRBJ1-2|.|.
TGCGCCAGCAAGCCGACAGGTCCTTTGTATGGCTACACCTTC
CASKPTGPLYGYTF
>TRBV10-1|TRBJ2-7|.|.
TGCGCCAGCAGTGAAGGAGGGATACAGGACGAGCAGTACTTC
CASSEGGIQDEQYF
>TRBV3-1/TRBV3-2|TRBJ2-2|.|TRBD1
TGTGCCAGCAGCCACAGGGGGCAGGGCGGGGAGCTGTTTTTT
CASSHRGQGGELFF
>TRBV5-6|TRBJ2-2|.|.
TGTGCCAGCAGAGCGCCAGGGCCTGCACCACACCGGACCGGGGAGCTGTTTTTT
CASRAPGPAPHRTGELFF
>TRBV12-3/TRBV12-4|TRBJ1-5|.|.
TGTGCCAGCACGGGGGATGGCAATCAGCCCCAGCATTTT
CASTGDGNQPQHF
>TRBV5-1|TRBJ1-1|few|TRBD1
TGCGCCAGCAGCTTTCAAAAACAGGGGGAAGCTTTCTTT
CASSFQKQGEAFF
>TRBV9|TRBJ1-5|.|.
TGTGCCAGCAGCGTACAGGGTAAGAGCGTGAATCAGCCCCAGCATTTT
CASSVQGKSVNQPQHF
>TRBV6-2/TRBV6-3|TRBJ2-2|.|.
TGTGCCAGCAGTTACGGTCTAGCTCCCCCCCGGGAGCTGTTTTTT
CASSYGLAPPRELFF
>TRBV15|TRBJ1-5|.|.
TGTGCCACCAGCCGCCGACAGGTCGGCAATCAGCCCCAGCATTTT
CATSRRQVGNQPQHF
>TRBV18|TRBJ2-7|.|.
TGTGCCAGCTCACCAGGGCCCTCCTACGAGCAGTACTTC
CASSPGPSYEQYF
>TRBV27|TRBJ2-3|.|.
TGTGCCAGCAGTTTGAGGCAGCCTACAGATACGCAGTATTTT
CASSLRQPTDTQYF
>TRBV11-2|TRBJ2-3|.|.
TGTGCCAGCAGCCCCCAAGGGGCCACAGATACGCAGTATTTT
CASSPQGATDTQYF
>TRBV3-1/TRBV3-2|TRBJ2-7|.|TRBD2
TGTGCCAGCAGCCGGACTAGCGCCTACGAGCAGTACTTC
CASSRTSAYEQYF
>TRBV19|TRBJ1-5|.|.
TGTGCCAGTAGAAGAGAAGGGGCGCGAAGTCAGCCCCAGCATTTT
CASRREGARSQPQHF
>TRBV13|TRBJ1-2|few|TRBD1
TGTGCCAGCAGCTTATCTCAGGGGGCGGGTAACTATGGCTACACCTTC
CASSLSQGAGNYGYTF
>TRBV2|TRBJ2-2|.|.
TGTGCCAGCAGTGAATCGACAGTTTCCACCGGGGAGCTGTTTTTT
CASSESTVSTGELFF
>TRBV11-3|TRBJ1-1|.|.
TGTGCCAGCAGCTTGGTCGGAGTGAACACTGAAGCTTTCTTT
CASSLVGVNTEAFF
>TRBV7-3|TRBJ2-2|.|.
TGTGCCAGCAGCCAGGGGGTAGCGGTGAACACCGGGGAGCTGTTTTTT
CASSQGVAVNTGELFF
>TRBV10-1|TRBJ2-1|.|TRBD2
TGCGCCAGCAGTGATATTCCGCGGGGGTCCGATGAGCAGTTCTTC
CASSDIPRGSDEQFF
>TRBV2|TRBJ1-5|.|.
TGTGCCAGCAGTGGGGACACTAGCAATCAGCCCCAGCATTTT
CASSGDTSNQPQHF
>TRBV28|TRBJ1-2|.|TRBD1
TGTGCCAGTTACAGGGGAGACTATGGCTACACCTTC
CASYRGDYGYTF
>TRBV5-4|TRBJ2-5|.|TRBD1
TGTGCCAGCCTCCAGACAGGGGAAGAGACCCAGTACTTC
CASLQTGEETQYF
>TRBV5-5|TRBJ2-1|.|TRBD1
TGTGCCAGCAGCTTGGTGACAGGGTCCTACAATGAGCAGTTCTTC
CASSLVTGSYNEQFF
>TRBV6-6|TRBJ2-2|.|.
TGTGCCAGCAGTCAACATCCCGCTCTCAACACCGGGGAGCTGTTTTTT
CASSQHPALNTGELFF
>TRBV11-2|TRBJ2-1|.|TRBD1
TGTGCCAGCAGCGGCCCGGGACAGGGACAGAAAAGCTACAATGAGCAGTTCTTC
CASSGPGQGQKSYNEQFF
>TRBV12-1|TRBJ2-2|.|.
TGTGCCAGCAGCTTTGCGCAAAGGGGACTGGGGACCGGGGAGCTGTTTTTT
CASSFAQRGLGTGELFF
>TRBV13|TRBJ1-5|few|.
TGTGCCAGCAGCTTAGGGACAGCGAATCAGCCCCAGCATTTT
CASSLGTANQPQHF
>TRBV28|TRBJ2-7|once|TRBD2
TGTGCCAGCACCCCACTAGCGGGGGCCTACGAGCAGTACTTC
CASTPLAGAYEQYF
>TRBV9|TRBJ2-2|.|TRBD1
TGTGCCAGCAGCGTCTCCGGGACAGGGGGTCGCGGGGAGCTGTTTTTT
CASSVSGTGGRGELFF
>TRBV2|TRBJ2-2|.|TRBD2
TGTGCCAGCAGTGAGGGGACTAGCGGGGGGAACACCGGGGAGCTGTTTTTT
CASSEGTSGGNTGELFF
>TRBV3-1/TRBV3-2|TRBJ2-2|.|.
TGTCCCAGCCGCCACGGGGGCGGGGGAAGTACCGGGGAGCTGTTTTTT
CPSRHGGGGSTGELFF
>TRBV24-1|TRBJ2-7|few|.
TGTGCCACCAGTTGGCTGGGCCCCGAGCAGTACTTC
CATSWLGPEQYF
>TRBV12-3/TRBV12-4|TRBJ1-1|once|.
TGTGCCAGCATCCTGGGACAAAATGAAGCTTTCTTT
CASILGQNEAFF
>TRBV6-2/TRBV6-3|TRBJ2-7|.|.
TGTGCCAGCAGTCACAGGGCCGAGCAGTACTTC
CASSHRAEQYF
>TRBV18|TRBJ1-4|.|.
TGTGCCAGCTCACCCCTTCAGGGTGCAACTAATGAAAAACTGTTTTTT
CASSPLQGATNEKLFF
>TRBV6-5|TRBJ1-3|once|TRBD1
TGTGCCAGCAGTTTCGACAGGGGGTCTGGAAACACCATATATTTT
CASSFDRGSGNTIYF
>TRBV18|TRBJ2-7|.|TRBD1
TGTGCCAGCTCACTCGGTACAGGGGGCTCCTACGAGCAGTACTTC
CASSLGTGGSYEQYF
>TRBV7-6|TRBJ2-1|once|TRBD2
TGTGCCAGCAGCTTAGGTCCACTAGCGGGTTACAATGAGCAGTTCTTC
CASSLGPLAGYNEQFF
>TRBV27|TRBJ1-5|.|TRBD1
TGTGCCAGCAGTTCACAGGGGGCCATAAGCAATCAGCCCCAGCATTTT
CASSSQGAISNQPQHF
>TRBV7-2|TRBJ2-7|.|TRBD1
TGTGCCAGCAGCTTACCAGGGGGCGCTGGGCAGTACTTC
CASSLPGGAGQYF
>TRBV10-3|TRBJ2-3|.|.
TGTGCCATCAGCAACACAGATACGCAGTATTTT
CAISNTDTQYF
>TRBV7-9|TRBJ2-2|.|.
TGTGCCAGCAGCTTATTGAGGGGGGAGCTGTTTTTT
CASSLLRGELFF
>TRBV7-8|TRBJ1-1|once|TRBD1
TGTGCCAGCAGCTCTGGACAGGGGGCGAACACTGAAGCTTTCTTT
CASSSGQGANTEAFF
>TRBV6-6|TRBJ2-5|.|.
TGTGCCAGCAGTAATCTTGGGACATATCAAGAGACCCAGTACTTC
CASSNLGTYQETQYF
>TRBV15|TRBJ2-7|.|.
TGTGCCACCAGCAGAGATCTAGACTTGACAGATCCCTACGAGCAGTACTTC
CATSRDLDLTDPYEQYF